This TCR beta chain appears in the sequencing data of a study of human T cells and chemical hapten exposure (dated by TCRdb to about 2021). About the full investigation: For sensitization, 2% DPC in acetone was applied to a 2 cm by 2 cm area of upper inner arm skin. Throughout the roughly 26-week study period, patients were also given weekly therapeutic DPC doses on the scalp. Patch testing on the upper back used Finn chambers containing 0.01% DPC, with scoring done after 6 days according to International Contact Dermatitis Research Group standards. The mostly female patient cohort included alopecia areata with under or over 50% scalp involvement, alopecia totalis and alopecia universalis. Libraries were pooled for sequencing, and per-sample TCR yields varied mainly because of small differences in library volumes within the pool. Peripheral blood TCR repertoire changes were tracked in vivo in alopecia patients during primary and secondary sensitization to the hapten diphenylcyclopropenone (DPC). Blood samples were taken from patients before sensitization (week 0) and at 2, 6 and about 24 weeks after DPC sensitization. For TCR sequencing, blood came from 25 to 35 alopecia patients at anywhere from one to four time points (pre-sensitization, 2, 6 and 24 weeks).

The sample's time point label, decoded: patch test 3, about 24 weeks after DPC sensitization. Sample treatment or condition, as interpreted from the label and publication: therapeutic diphenylcyclopropenone sensitization with weekly scalp DPC. At every patch-test visit, the blood draw took place before the patch test was put on. Eligible patients were aged 18 to 70, diagnosed with alopecia, deemed suitable for DPC therapy, and excluded if pregnant. Total RNA was isolated from unfractionated whole blood collected in Tempus Blood RNA tubes. Receptor amplification or capture employed RACE. Sequencing was carried out with a NextSeq 500. During library preparation, unique molecular identifiers were attached to individual cDNA molecules so that TCRs could be counted in a quantitative, reproducible way. Both TCR alpha and TCR beta chains were sequenced from each blood RNA sample. In the paper's pipeline: Samples had a median of roughly 99,000 TCRs, with a range from roughly 23,224 to 700,000. V, J and CDR3 annotation of the TCR reads was performed with the Decombinator software suite. For PS versus PT1 abundance plots, all samples were subsampled to the same number of TCRs (28,000). Expanded TCRs were defined as absent before sensitization and observed at least eight times at the 2-week time point. TCRdb ran its own pipeline on the public reads, namely fastp trimming at Q25 and MiXCR clone calling, and kept in-frame beta chains. Under each unique CDR3 protein, matching rows form one entry showing the most common genes and DNA. The V and J calls were not made by the authors but by TCRdb's processing. The sample contains about 82,000 distinct CDR3 sequences, approximately 13% of them found a single time. The top ten constitute roughly 6% of the sample.

The germline V gene encodes CDR1 SQVTM and CDR2 ANQGSEA. V is cut by 2 bases and J by 4 bases, and the space between the germline ends is 5 bases. The CDR3 has 11 amino acids, counting the end cysteine and phenylalanine. Of the read, only the CDR3 DNA is kept; its 33 bases are in frame from base 1. This clonotype came up a few times. No cognate antigen has been identified for it. Per-base quality was not reported, and no clone a single base away is much larger than it. The full study reports these points: A positive correlation was found between the number of PT1 expanded TCRs and patch test score, with significance reached at thresholds 8, 16 and 32 but not 4. Significantly more large CDR3 similarity clusters were formed by expanded TCRs than by pre-sensitization or healthy control sets, consistent with antigen-driven responses. DPC sensitization did not change how many TCRs were above 1 in 1000 frequency, and no evidence was found of alterations in global repertoire structure. After repeated subsampling, changes were observed in the strength of the expansion versus patch-test correlation and in the threshold at which the correlation became significant. All patients had alopecia, a presumed autoimmune disease, so their immune response might differ from that of healthy individuals.

The sequence came from a woman aged 45 to 65 with alopecia areata. Some clones in this sample may be carry-over from other donors' samples. The V and J genes are TRBV29-1 and TRBJ1-2, with the identity of the D gene unclear. Source: whole blood, taken in connection with sensitization to the hapten diphenylcyclopropenone (DPC). The encoded CDR3 is CSVEPVYGYTF. The base sequence is TGCAGCGTTGAACCGGTCTATGGCTACACCTTC.